The clone carrying this TCR beta chain appeared a few times. Its specificity is unknown. This entry belongs to a study of post-analysis software for immune sequencing data. Libraries were made from TCR beta cDNA, and they carried unique molecular identifiers. Each sample of roughly 0.9 to 11 million input T cells yielded 500,000 or so cDNA molecules, so each molecule approximated one T cell. TCRdb itself ran the PCR reads through MiXCR, one entry per CDR3 protein. The sample shows approximately 460,000 distinct CDR3 sequences, approximately 45% of them seen only once. CDR1 is DFQATT, CDR2 SNEGSKA, per germline (reference sequence). This CDR3 region has 13 residues. Study-wide results and limits: Five TRBV segments appeared more often in patients than in controls, and TRBV5-6, TRBV5-1 and TRBV20-1 were among these. Samples from a shared batch, those prepared together, strongly co-clustered by F measure.

V usage is TRBV20-1 and J usage is TRBJ2-4; 7 bases match TRBD2. The DNA end is a closer match to TRBJ2-7, so the J assignment may be wrong. Sequenced: blood. The sequence came from a girl aged 10 to 17 with multiple sclerosis. The CDR3 nucleotides read TGCAGTGCTATTTTGGCGGGAGAGAGCGAGCAGTACTTC. As protein: CSAILAGESEQYF.